This T cell receptor beta chain emerged from a study of vaccination effects on CD4 cells after COVID-19. Background on the study: ViraFEST assay sequencing came after antigen-specific CD4+ T cells were expanded with viral peptide pools. Researchers obtained post-vaccine samples at a median of 72 days past the second dose.

Scientists isolated CD4+ T cells after a roughly 10-day culture period ended. The participants, recipients of two vaccine doses, got either BNT162b2 or mRNA-1273. Here immunoSEQ multiplex PCR was the method, and the copy in TCRdb shows in-frame clones only, minus some. The repertoire consists of around 66,000 clones, with about 74% occurring once and the leading ten covering about 2.3%. Comments on this clone: What it binds is unknown.

The input for sequencing was CD4+ T cells from PBMCs cultured without peptide, taken after COVID-19 vaccination. The receptor was isolated from a human donor who received a COVID-19 vaccine.

The chain's CDR3 is CASSPVDQPQHF. The CDR3 region has the DNA TGTGCCAGCTCACCAGTCGATCAGCCCCAGCATTTT. The chain has TRBV18 and TRBJ1-5; D is ambiguous. The V gene lost 2 bases and the J gene lost 5 bases, with 4 bases spanning the gap. The CDR3 contains 12 residues. Per the germline V gene, CDR1 is KGHSH and CDR2 is LQKENI.